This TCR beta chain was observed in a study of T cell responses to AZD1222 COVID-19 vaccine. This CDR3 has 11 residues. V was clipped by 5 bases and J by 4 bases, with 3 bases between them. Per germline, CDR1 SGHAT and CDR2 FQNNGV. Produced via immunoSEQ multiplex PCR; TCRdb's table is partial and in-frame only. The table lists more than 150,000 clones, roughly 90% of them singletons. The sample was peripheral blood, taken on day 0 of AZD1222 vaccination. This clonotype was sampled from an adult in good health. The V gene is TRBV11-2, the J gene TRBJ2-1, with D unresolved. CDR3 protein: CASSRYNEQFF. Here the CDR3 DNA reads TGTGCCAGCAGCCGTTACAATGAGCAGTTCTTC.